This paragraph reports one T cell receptor (beta chain). Data came from immunoSEQ multiplex PCR; TCRdb stores just in-frame clones and leaves some out. The sample lists under 300,000 clones, roughly nine tenths occurring once. Adults between roughly 18 and 95 years of age took part from more than 20 US areas. The study assigned cohorts using participant-reported clinical history. Germline loops: CDR1 LGHDT, CDR2 YNNKEL (reference sequence). The CDR3 is 13 amino acids. Trimming left V 0 bases short and J 4 bases short, with 4 bases between. These data come from a study of blood T cell repertoires in COVID-19. The wider study: From the United States, Italy and Spain came samples of acute and convalescent COVID-19. The cDNA or gDNA used as material had been derived from T cells, B-cell-depleted T cells, or PBMCs.

The chain is built from TRBV3-1 (or the pseudogene TRBV3-2) and TRBJ1-3; D is ambiguous. Sequencing input: PBMCs or T cells enriched from blood (not recorded which). The source of this sequence is a woman between 55 and 75 years old who had recovered from COVID-19. The CDR3 reads CASSQDVGNTIYF. CDR3 nucleotide sequence: TGTGCCAGCAGCCAAGATGTAGGAAACACCATATATTTT.